The present T cell receptor (beta chain) was sequenced within a study of CD8 T cells in Susac syndrome. Negative isolation yielded CD8+ and CD4+ T cells; FACS enriched TEMRA cells. Losses at the gene ends were 4 bases for V and 2 bases for J; bases not matched to a gene: 11. From germline, CDR1 is SGHNT and CDR2 YYREEE (reference sequence). The CDR3 sequence is 16 residues long. cDNA came from about 0.46 to 1 ug RNA primed by random hexamers. TCRdb called the immunoSEQ multiplex PCR reads again in MiXCR, with one record for every CDR3 protein. The data show a few hundred thousand distinct CDR3 sequences, approximately 85% seen once.

The origin of this receptor is a human donor with multiple sclerosis. The chain employs TRBV5-4 and TRBJ1-1; 7 bases match TRBD1. The sequencing sample was made of CD8+ T cells from PBMCs. The CDR3: CASSPFGQVTNTEAFF. For the CDR3, the DNA is TGTGCCAGCAGCCCCTTCGGACAGGTTACAAACACTGAAGCTTTCTTT.